This T cell receptor beta chain was documented in a study of blood T cells in healthy people across ages. Collection of 8.5 to 10 milliliters of peripheral blood was performed for each donor. Alongside a J-beta primer mix, a sample-barcoded 5' primer served in a second PCR lasting about 7 to 12 cycles. One entry per CDR3 protein, called by TCRdb with MiXCR from the 5' RACE reads. Of around 690,000 distinct CDR3 sequences in the sample, 58% were seen once. In regard to this clonotype: Antigen: not known.

Study-wide points: The authors considered diversity estimates from one million T cells to be underestimates. Both higher diversity and more naive CD4+ cells marked long-lived donors when set against aged donors. TCR beta diversity per million T cells fell roughly linearly with age.

The receptor was derived from a man aged 60 to 69 in good health. The source material was blood.

The CDR3 sequence: CASSPTSDVADTQYF. The DNA for the CDR3 is TGTGCCAGCTCACCAACTAGTGACGTCGCAGATACGCAGTATTTT. V gene TRBV18 combines with J gene TRBJ2-3; D might be TRBD2 (5 bases). The CDR3 has 15 residues. CDR1 is KGHSH, CDR2 LQKENI, per germline. V lost 2 bases and J lost 4, with 13 bases in between.